This T cell receptor beta chain was sequenced during a study of blood T cell repertoires in COVID-19. The overall study: The cDNA or gDNA used as material had been derived from T cells, B-cell-depleted T cells, or PBMCs.

The CDR3 spans 15 residues. V lost 4 bases and J 7 bases, leaving 17 bases between the germline ends. The germline V gene encodes CDR1 SGDLS and CDR2 YYNGEE. Sequencing was performed with immunoSEQ multiplex PCR; in TCRdb, only in-frame clones are kept and a portion is missing. This table has under 200,000 clones, about 85% appearing once. The chain has TRBV9 and TRBJ2-2; maybe TRBD1 (5 bases). The sequencing sample was made of peripheral blood. The TCR comes from a man in his 60s who had recovered from COVID-19. DNA for the CDR3: TGTGCCAGCAGCCCTAACCGGGTCCAGGGCGGGGAGCTGTTTTTT. The encoded protein is CASSPNRVQGGELFF.